The T cell receptor beta chain under discussion was sequenced for a study of blood T cells in healthy people across ages. A second PCR of 7 to 11 cycles used a sample-barcoded 5' primer and a J-beta primer mix. TCRdb re-derived calls from the 5' RACE reads in MiXCR, one entry per CDR3 protein. This sample has about 1 million distinct CDR3 sequences, with roughly a quarter found just once. This clonotype was seen ten or more times. The data also belong to a second study, concerning T cells of mothers and their children. From that study: Researchers put all of the extracted RNA into cDNA synthesis, using 1.5 ug per 15 ul.

The sample consisted of blood. This clonotype was sampled from a girl between 2 and 10 years old in good health.

The CDR3 loop reads CASSLYDSYEQYF. The DNA of the CDR3 is TGTGCCAGCAGTTTATATGATTCCTACGAGCAGTACTTC. The V gene is TRBV27, the J gene TRBJ2-7; no clear D gene. The length of the CDR3 is 13 residues. Germline V CDR1 and CDR2: MNHEY, SMNVEV (reference sequence). Trimming removed 1 base at V and 1 base at J, with 5 bases between.